The 32 T cell receptor beta chains below all came from one sample that was sequenced in a study of blood T cells in healthy people across ages. Next came a second PCR, run for roughly 6 to 11 cycles, which used a sample-barcoded 5' primer along with a J-beta primer mix. One entry per CDR3 protein results from TCRdb running MiXCR on the 5' RACE reads. The sample holds about 730,000 distinct CDR3 sequences, around 40% seen once. Input material: blood. These TCRs come from a woman aged 60 to 75 in good health.

This clonotype was detected ten times or more. The V gene is TRBV6-4, the J gene TRBJ1-1; D gene ambiguous. The CDR3 sequence is 13 residues long. V lost 0 bases and J lost 1, with 3 bases in between. The germline CDR1 and CDR2 sequences are MRHNA and SNTAGT. CDR3 bases: TGTGCCAGCAGTGACTCGGAGAACACTGAAGCTTTCTTT. This sequence encodes CASSDSENTEAFF.

The V gene is TRBV6-2 or TRBV6-3, the J gene TRBJ2-1; 9 bases line up with TRBD2. The CDR3 runs 16 residues. The germline CDR1 and CDR2 sequences are MNHEY and SVGEGT. The J segment lost 5 bases and the V segment lost 4 bases, leaving 9 bases of the junction unmatched. CDR3 coding DNA: TGTGCCAGCAGTTCCGCGGCTAGCGGGAAAAACAATGAGCAGTTCTTC. Its protein product is CASSSAASGKNNEQFF.

A few counts support this clonotype. J is TRBJ1-1 and V is TRBV9; weak D call: TRBD1 (6 bases). The CDR3 consists of 15 residues. CDR1 is SGDLS and CDR2 is YYNGEE in the germline V gene. The V gene lost 1 base and the J gene lost 1 base, with 11 bases spanning the gap. The DNA of the CDR3 is TGTGCCAGCAGCGTATTGGGGGCCGAGAACACTGAAGCTTTCTTT. Residues: CASSVLGAENTEAFF.

This clonotype was recorded at least ten times. At one end the junction does not follow the germline gene, possibly because of a read error. The chain recombines TRBV5-1 with TRBJ2-1; 9 bases match TRBD1. The CDR3 consists of 15 residues. Germline CDR1 is SGHRS and CDR2 is YFSETQ. CDR3 residues: CASSLQGAEYNEQFF. The CDR3 nucleotides are TGTGCCAGCAGTCTACAGGGGGCTGAATACAATGAGCAGTTCTTC.

This chain connects TRBV7-2 to TRBJ1-3; TRBD1 matches at 7 bases. Losses at the gene ends were 4 bases for V and 0 bases for J; bases not matched to a gene: 3. Per germline, CDR1 SGHTA and CDR2 FQGNSA. The CDR3 consists of 15 residues. CDR3 in amino acids: CASSYRQGSGNTIYF. CDR3 coding DNA: TGTGCCAGCAGCTACCGACAGGGCTCTGGAAACACCATATATTTT.

This clonotype was counted once. V is TRBV29-1 and J is TRBJ1-1; 7 nucleotides align to TRBD1. J gave up 10 bases and V 7 bases, and 12 bases lay outside the gene matches. The CDR3 totals 12 residues. Germline loops: CDR1 SQVTM, CDR2 ANQGSEA. The CDR3 DNA is TGCAGCGAAGGAACCCGACAGGGTGGAGCTTTCTTT. Protein product: CSEGTRQGGAFF. Supplemented by reference TRBV29-1 and TRBJ1-1, the full variable domain reads SAVISQKPSRDICQRGTSLTIQCQVDSQVTMMFWYRQQPGQSLTLIATANQGSEATYESGFVIDKFPISRPNLTFSTLTVSNMSPEDSSIYLCSEGTRQGGAFFGQGTRLTVV.

The CDR3 nucleotides are TGTGCCAGCAATGGACAGGGAACAAACACTGAAGCTTTCTTT. This sequence encodes CASNGQGTNTEAFF. The genes are TRBV6-5 and TRBJ1-1; 8 positions match TRBD1. The CDR3 has 14 residues. Germline CDR1 reads MNHEY; CDR2 reads SVGAGI. V shed 7 bases, J shed 2 bases, and the junction held 6 bases outside the gene matches.

The V gene is TRBV10-3, the J gene TRBJ2-3; 15 positions match TRBD2. V dropped 6 bases and J dropped 6; count of bases not matched to a gene: 1. Germline values: CDR1 ENHRY, CDR2 SYGVKD. The CDR3 length is 14 residues. CDR3 in DNA: TGTGCCATCAGGGGGACTAGCGGGGGGGATACGCAGTATTTT. Protein sequence: CAIRGTSGGDTQYF.

This clonotype was recorded at least ten times. The gene calls are TRBV20-1 and TRBJ2-4; 8 positions agree with TRBD2. The CDR3 extends over 14 amino acids. Germline V gene sequence: CDR1 DFQATT, CDR2 SNEGSKA (reference sequence). Trimming at V came to 2 bases and at J to 0 bases, leaving 0 bases not matched to a gene. Here the CDR3 reads CSARLAGAKNIQYF. DNA of the CDR3: TGCAGTGCTAGACTAGCGGGAGCCAAAAACATTCAGTACTTC.

The sample holds a few counts of this clonotype. The V and J genes are TRBV30 and TRBJ2-7, with a weak D call TRBD1 (5 bases). The germline V gene encodes CDR1 GTSNPN and CDR2 SVGIG (reference sequence). The CDR3 is made up of 13 amino acids. V was clipped by 0 bases and J by 3 bases, with 9 bases between them. The CDR3 here is CAWSVQVNYEQYF. CDR3 DNA sequence: TGTGCCTGGAGTGTACAGGTGAACTACGAGCAGTACTTC.

This clonotype was detected a few times. The CDR3 region is CASSLVSMTGGVYEQYF. The DNA for the CDR3 is TGTGCCAGCAGCTTAGTGTCTATGACAGGGGGTGTCTACGAGCAGTACTTC. V is TRBV7-8 and J is TRBJ2-4; the match to TRBD1 covers 9 bases. Near its end, the DNA agrees better with TRBJ2-7, so the J call may be wrong. Germline V gives CDR1 SGHVS, CDR2 FQNEAQ. This CDR3 contains 17 residues.

The V and J genes are TRBV11-2 and TRBJ2-3; TRBD2 matches 7 bases. Germline V gives CDR1 SGHAT, CDR2 FQNNGV. CDR3 length equals 16 residues. V was clipped by 5 bases and J by 2 bases; unmatched bases: 10. CDR3 protein: CASSAQSSGVTDTQYF. The CDR3 DNA reads TGTGCCAGCAGCGCGCAGTCTAGCGGAGTCACAGATACGCAGTATTTT.

V and J are TRBV7-2 and TRBJ2-1; D gene uncertain. The germline gives CDR1 SGHTA, CDR2 FQGNSA. The CDR3 runs 12 residues. With 6 bases removed from V and 9 bases from J, the gap between germline ends came to 12 bases. This CDR3 reads CASSRPTFEQFF. The CDR3 coding sequence is TGTGCCAGCAGTCGCCCCACATTTGAGCAGTTCTTC.

V gene TRBV4-3 combines with J gene TRBJ1-1; D is unclear. This CDR3 region has 16 residues. V lost 2 bases and J 5 bases, leaving 18 bases between the germline ends. CDR1 LGHNA and CDR2 YSLEER come from the germline V gene. CDR3 sequence (DNA): TGCGCCAGCAGCCAACCTCGGCGGCTGGGAGAGACTGAAGCTTTCTTT. Residues: CASSQPRRLGETEAFF.

This clonotype has a single count. The rearrangement joins TRBV12-3 or TRBV12-4 to TRBJ1-1; D is ambiguous. V lost 6 bases, J lost 8 bases, and 10 bases lay in between. The CDR3 totals 11 residues. The CDR3 is CASSSGREAFF. CDR3 DNA: TGTGCCAGCAGCTCCGGCCGCGAAGCTTTCTTT.

This clonotype appeared many times. The chain couples TRBV27 to TRBJ2-1, with D tentatively TRBD2 (7 bases). This CDR3 has 15 amino acids. Between the trimmed V and J ends, which lost 8 bases and 6 bases, there was a span of 20 bases. Germline CDR1 reads MNHEY; CDR2 reads SMNVEV (reference sequence). The CDR3 region is CASGRGPDIVNEQFF. The CDR3 DNA reads as TGTGCCAGCGGGCGGGGGCCCGATATAGTCAATGAGCAGTTCTTC.

The V call is TRBV5-1, the J call TRBJ1-1; tentatively, D is TRBD1 (5 bases). Germline-derived CDR1 and CDR2 are SGHRS and YFSETQ. Trimming took 9 bases from V and 4 from J, leaving 19 bases between them. This CDR3 comprises 14 residues. The CDR3 reads CATKPGSGSTEAFF. The CDR3 coding sequence is TGCGCCACCAAACCAGGGAGCGGGAGCACTGAAGCTTTCTTT.

The table lists this clonotype with many counts. The CDR3 coding sequence is TGCAGCGTAGTTCCGGGACAGGGGACTGACGAGCAGTACTTC. It codes for CSVVPGQGTDEQYF. The chain joins TRBV29-1 to TRBJ2-7, with 10 positions matching TRBD1. The CDR3 spans 14 residues. Germline CDR1 SQVTM, CDR2 ANQGSEA. V shed 6 bases, J shed 5 bases, and the junction held 10 bases outside the gene matches.

This clonotype was counted many times. This chain joins TRBV10-3 and TRBJ2-4; possible D gene TRBD2, 5 bases. V lost 3 bases and J 1 base, leaving 19 bases between the germline ends. The CDR3 consists of 18 residues. CDR1 and CDR2 from the germline V gene are ENHRY and SYGVKD. In nucleotides, the CDR3 is TGTGCCATCAGTGACCCCGGACTGGATTTGGCGGCCAAAAACATTCAGTACTTC. It codes for CAISDPGLDLAAKNIQYF.

Concerning this clonotype itself: The conserved closing phenylalanine or tryptophan is absent in this CDR3, likely reflecting a read error. The chain links TRBV7-2 to TRBJ2-1, with D possibly TRBD2 on 5 matching bases. CDR1 is SGHTA, CDR2 FQGNSA, per germline. V lost 5 bases, J lost 6 bases, and 14 bases lay in between. The CDR3 covers 14 residues. The chain's CDR3 is CASSRQEVGNEQFL. Written as DNA, the CDR3 is TGTGCCAGCAGCAGGCAGGAGGTCGGCAATGAGCAGTTCTTA.

For this clonotype: This sequence may be a read error, since a much larger clone differs from it by one base. The chain couples TRBV5-1 to TRBJ2-1, with D hard to call. Trimming shortened V by 3 bases and J by 5 bases, and 9 bases separated the two germline ends. The germline V gene has CDR1 SGHRS and CDR2 YFSETQ. CDR3 length equals 13 residues. The CDR3 region has the DNA TGCGCCAGCAGCTCGGCTGCGGACAATGAGCAGTTCTTC. Translated: CASSSAADNEQFF. The full variable domain, rest sourced from reference TRBV5-1 and TRBJ2-1, is KAGVTQTPRYLIKTRGQQVTLSCSPISGHRSVSWYQQTPGQGLQFLFEYFSETQRNKGNFPGRFSGRQFSNSRSEMNVSTLELGDSALYLCASSSAADNEQFFGPGTRLTVL.

As regards this clonotype: A clone one base away is much larger, so this may be a read error. The chain recombines TRBV29-1 with TRBJ2-5; TRBD2 matches 7 bases. CDR1 and CDR2 from the germline V gene are SQVTM and ANQGSEA. Trimming took 8 bases from V and 4 from J; bases not matched to a gene: 7. The CDR3 totals 12 residues. CDR3 in amino acids: CSSQRGRETQYF. Here the CDR3 DNA reads TGCAGCTCGCAGCGGGGTCGAGAGACCCAGTACTTC.

This sequence joins TRBV7-2 and TRBJ2-1; D gene ambiguous. The germline CDR1 and CDR2 sequences are SGHTA and FQGNSA. This CDR3 spans 14 amino acids. Deletions cut 3 bases from V and 0 bases from J, with 6 bases between. For the CDR3, the DNA is TGTGCCAGCAGCTTTACAGTCTCCTACAATGAGCAGTTCTTC. The encoded protein is CASSFTVSYNEQFF.

This sequence joins TRBV12-3 or TRBV12-4 and TRBJ2-5; no definite D call. The ends were cut back, 0 bases at V and 7 bases at J, with 12 bases in the middle. The CDR3 runs to 14 residues. The CDR3 nucleotides read TGTGCCAGCAGTTTAGCGCAGGATATGGGGACCCAGTACTTC. Translation: CASSLAQDMGTQYF.

In its sample, this clonotype was seen a few times. The CDR3, as DNA: TGTGCCAGTAGTATGGCGACAGGGAATCAGCCCCAGCATTTT. This gives the protein CASSMATGNQPQHF. The chain uses TRBV19 and TRBJ1-5; TRBD1 agrees at 7 bases. This CDR3 region has 14 residues. Germline CDR1 LNHDA, CDR2 SQIVND (reference sequence). The V segment lost 3 bases and the J segment 4 bases; nucleotides outside the gene matches: 3.

This clonotype occurred many times. The V gene is TRBV7-2, the J gene TRBJ2-3; 8 positions match TRBD2. The CDR3 is 16 residues long. The germline V gene encodes CDR1 SGHTA and CDR2 FQGNSA. Trimming cost V 1 base and J 3 bases; bases outside gene matches: 6. This chain's CDR3 is CASSLVNGRATDTQYF. For the CDR3, the DNA is TGTGCCAGCAGCTTAGTAAACGGGAGGGCAACAGATACGCAGTATTTT.

Note on this clonotype: One end of the junction is discordant with germline, which a read error may explain. The V and J genes are TRBV3-1 and TRBJ2-5; D is possibly TRBD1 (6 bases). CDR3 size: 16 residues. Germline V gives CDR1 LGHDT, CDR2 YNNKEL (reference sequence). This CDR3 is CANSLLRDTYQETQYF. CDR3 DNA: TGTGCCAACAGCCTACTCCGGGACACTTACCAAGAGACCCAGTACTTC.

As regards this clonotype: A read error may account for a junction end that differs from germline. The chain employs TRBV9 and TRBJ2-3, with 8 bases fitting TRBD1. The CDR3 extends over 15 amino acids. The germline gives CDR1 SGDLS, CDR2 YYNGEE. CDR3 nucleotides: TGTACCAGCAGCGTCCGGGACAGGAGTACAGATACGCAGTATTTT. Amino acids: CTSSVRDRSTDTQYF. Supplemented by reference TRBV9 and TRBJ2-3, the full variable domain reads DSGVTQTPKHLITATGQRVTLRCSPRSGDLSVYWYQQSLDQGLQFLIQYYNGEERAKGNILERFSAQQFPDLHSELNLSSLELGDSALYFCTSSVRDRSTDTQYFGPGTRLTVL.

The chain links TRBV12-3 or TRBV12-4 to TRBJ1-2; 12 bases align to TRBD1. The ends lost 6 bases at V and 5 bases at J; junction bases unmatched: 10. This CDR3 contains 16 residues. The DNA of the CDR3 is TGTGCCAGCAGACCTCCGGGACAGGGGGCGAGGTATGGCTACACCTTC. Translated, it gives CASRPPGQGARYGYTF.

This sequence joins TRBV5-1 and TRBJ2-7; TRBD2 aligns across 8 bases. V trimming: 2 bases; J trimming: 2 bases; junction bases outside the gene matches: 3. CDR3 length equals 14 residues. Looked up from germline, CDR1 is SGHRS and CDR2 is YFSETQ. The CDR3 protein is CASSFGGATYEQYF. Written as DNA, the CDR3 is TGCGCCAGCAGCTTCGGGGGGGCAACCTACGAGCAGTACTTC.

At least ten counts were recorded for this clonotype. V and J are TRBV12-3 or TRBV12-4 and TRBJ1-6; D unresolved. This CDR3 comprises 12 residues. V was clipped by 3 bases and J by 6 bases, with 3 bases between them. The CDR3 DNA is TGTGCCAGCAGTTTCTCTAATTCACCCCTCCACTTT. This codes for CASSFSNSPLHF.

The chain has TRBV6-1 and TRBJ2-4, with 7 bases fitting TRBD2. Near its end, the DNA agrees better with TRBJ2-7, so the J call may be wrong. Germline CDR1 and CDR2: MNHNS and SASEGT. The CDR3 runs to 15 residues. CDR3 sequence: CASSEGGGRIYEQYF. CDR3 bases: TGTGCCAGCAGTGAAGGGGGGGGACGAATTTACGAGCAGTACTTC.